This T cell receptor beta chain was sequenced in a study of cytomegalovirus exposure and HLA in healthy donors. About the research overall: Caucasian-associated ancestry cluster membership applied to less than 85% of around 400 genotyped donors. Study-level findings and limits: Later analysis placed DRB1 highest and HLA-C lowest in TCR association rates, which differed by HLA locus. In a later analysis, several top co-occurrence clusters appeared linked to parvovirus B19, influenza, CMV and Epstein-Barr virus.

The CDR3 is made up of 15 amino acids. CDR1 is SGHRS and CDR2 is YFSETQ in the germline V gene. Trimming at V came to 1 base and at J to 1 base, leaving 2 bases not matched to a gene. A remark on this clone: What it binds is unknown.

The PCR was carried out with 60 Vbeta primers and 13 Jbeta primers. Some clones are missing from TCRdb's copy, which holds only in-frame ones; the method was immunoSEQ multiplex PCR. The sample has around 130,000 clones, 70% to 80% seen once. This receptor was taken from a young man in good health and CMV-seronegative. Sequencing was carried out using PBMCs. The chain employs TRBV5-1 and TRBJ2-5; 9 bases are a match to TRBD2. The CDR3 protein is CASSLPSGVQETQYF. The CDR3 bases are TGCGCCAGCAGCTTGCCTAGCGGGGTCCAAGAGACCCAGTACTTC.